This T cell receptor (beta chain) was found in a study of Ad26.COV2.S vaccination and SARS-CoV-2 variants. Study-level information: In the study, Ad26.COV2.S was injected intramuscularly once, or twice 56 days apart. Overall study results and limits: Those who received the vaccine showed greater spike-specific TCR breadth than those given placebo. Recipients of either vaccine or placebo displayed similar breadth of non-spike TCRs.

Germline V lookup: CDR1 SGHRS, CDR2 YFSETQ. V lost 4 bases, J lost 7 bases, and 17 bases lay in between. The CDR3 length is 14 residues. Documented treatment: around 19 received Ad26.COV2.S at low or high dose, single or two shots; about 5 received placebo; per-sample allocation not given. Following the first vaccine or placebo injection, samples were taken on day 63. Spike of the Wuhan-strain SARS-CoV-2 was expressed by an Ad26 vector, which formed the vaccine. As to this clone: No antigen is known for it.

Clones were sequenced by immunoSEQ multiplex PCR, and TCRdb holds only the in-frame ones, with some missing. The sample lists some 350,000 clones, around 90% occurring once. This chain connects TRBV5-1 to TRBJ1-1; no reliable D call. The sample was peripheral blood, taken in a trial of Ad26.COV2.S vaccine versus placebo. This receptor was identified in a person aged 18-65 years who received the Ad26.COV2.S COVID-19 vaccine or a placebo. The CDR3 sequence is CASSRDPYLFEAFF. CDR3 DNA: TGCGCCAGCAGCCGCGACCCTTACCTATTTGAAGCTTTCTTT.